This T cell receptor beta chain was recovered during a study of blood T cell repertoires in COVID-19. Study summary: Some COVID-19 samples were acute and others convalescent; all came from the United States, Italy and Spain. T cells, B-cell-depleted T cells, or PBMCs provided the cDNA or gDNA that served as material.

This CDR3 spans 14 amino acids. Trimming removed 4 bases from V and 4 bases from J, with 14 bases in between. Germline V gene sequence: CDR1 GTSNPN, CDR2 SVGIG (reference sequence). Under the authors' procedure: Reference gene primer amplification gave nucleated cell count estimates. Measured with immunoSEQ multiplex PCR; TCRdb has only the in-frame clones, and not every one. Clonal size and the V and J genes are those of that table, whereas D and trimming came from the DNA. Altogether 250,000 or so clones are present, 84% being singletons, with the ten largest covering about 2.3%. Input material: peripheral blood. The TCR originated in a man aged 35-49 years who had recovered from COVID-19. V is TRBV30 and J is TRBJ1-3, with D perhaps TRBD1 (5 bases). The CDR3 bases are TGTGCCTGGACCCCGGGGGGTTCCGGAAACACCATATATTTT. This encodes CAWTPGGSGNTIYF.